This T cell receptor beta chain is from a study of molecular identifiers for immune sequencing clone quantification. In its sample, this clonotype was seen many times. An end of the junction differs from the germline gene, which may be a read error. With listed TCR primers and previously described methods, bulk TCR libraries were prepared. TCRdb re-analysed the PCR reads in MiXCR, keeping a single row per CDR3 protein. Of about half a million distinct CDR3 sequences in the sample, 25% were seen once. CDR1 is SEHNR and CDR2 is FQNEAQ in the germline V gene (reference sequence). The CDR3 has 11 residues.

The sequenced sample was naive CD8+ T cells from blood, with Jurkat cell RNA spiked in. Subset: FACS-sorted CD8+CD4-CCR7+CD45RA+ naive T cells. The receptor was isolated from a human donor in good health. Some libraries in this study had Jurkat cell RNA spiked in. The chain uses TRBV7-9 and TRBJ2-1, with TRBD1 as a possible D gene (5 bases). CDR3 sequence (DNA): TGTGCCAGCAGCTTCGGACATCCCCCCCTCTTC. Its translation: CASSFGHPPLF.